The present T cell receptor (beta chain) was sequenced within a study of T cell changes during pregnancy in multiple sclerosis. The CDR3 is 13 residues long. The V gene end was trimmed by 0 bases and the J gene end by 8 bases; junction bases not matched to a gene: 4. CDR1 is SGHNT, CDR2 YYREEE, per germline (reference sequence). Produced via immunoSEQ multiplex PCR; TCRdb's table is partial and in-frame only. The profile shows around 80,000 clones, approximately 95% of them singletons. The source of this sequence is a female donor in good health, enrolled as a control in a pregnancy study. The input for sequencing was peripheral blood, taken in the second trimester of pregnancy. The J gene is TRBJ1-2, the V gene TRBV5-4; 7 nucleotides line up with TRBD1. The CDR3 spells CASSLAGGGGYTF. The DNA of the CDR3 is TGTGCCAGCAGCTTGGCCGGAGGGGGCGGCTACACCTTC. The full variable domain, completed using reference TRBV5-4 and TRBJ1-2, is ETGVTQSPTHLIKTRGQQVTLRCSSQSGHNTVSWYQQALGQGPQFIFQYYREEENGRGNFPPRFSGLQFPNYSSELNVNALELDDSALYLCASSLAGGGGYTFGSGTRLTVV.